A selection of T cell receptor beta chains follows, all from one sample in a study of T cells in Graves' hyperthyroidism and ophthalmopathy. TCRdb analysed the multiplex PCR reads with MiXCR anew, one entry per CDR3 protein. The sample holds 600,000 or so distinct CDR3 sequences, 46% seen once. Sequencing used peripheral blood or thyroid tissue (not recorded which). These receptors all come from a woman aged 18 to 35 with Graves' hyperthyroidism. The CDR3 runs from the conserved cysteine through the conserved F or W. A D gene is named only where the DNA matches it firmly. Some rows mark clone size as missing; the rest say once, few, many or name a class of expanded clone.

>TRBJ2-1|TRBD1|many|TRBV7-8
TGTGCCAGCAGCTCCCAGGGGGCGACGTACAATGAGCAGTTCTTC
CASSSQGATYNEQFF
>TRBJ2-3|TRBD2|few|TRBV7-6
TGTGCCAGCAGCCTAGCGGGAGAGGGCACAGATACGCAGTATTTT
CASSLAGEGTDTQYF
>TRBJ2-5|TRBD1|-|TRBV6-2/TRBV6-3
TGTGCCAGCAGTTACGGGACAGCTTACTCGGGAGAGACCCAGTACTTC
CASSYGTAYSGETQYF
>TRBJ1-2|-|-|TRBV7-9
TGTGCCAGCAGCTTAGTCTTGGGCCGGGGCTATGGCTACACCTTC
CASSLVLGRGYGYTF
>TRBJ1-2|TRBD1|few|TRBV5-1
TGCGCCAGCAGCCCTTACGGACAGGGGGCCCATGGCTACACCTTC
CASSPYGQGAHGYTF
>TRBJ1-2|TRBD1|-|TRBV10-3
TGTGCCATCAGTCGGACAGGGAATCATGGCTACACCTTC
CAISRTGNHGYTF
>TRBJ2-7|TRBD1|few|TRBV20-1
TGCAGCGCTACCTCCACAGGGGGCGAGCAGTACTTC
CSATSTGGEQYF
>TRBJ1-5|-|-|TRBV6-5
TGTGCCATCAGTTACTCATCGGGTCAGCCCCAGCATTTT
CAISYSSGQPQHF
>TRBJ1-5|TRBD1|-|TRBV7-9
TGTGCCAGCTCACCACGACAGGGGGACAATCAGCCCCAGCATTTT
CASSPRQGDNQPQHF
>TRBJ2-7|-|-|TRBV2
TGTGCCAGCACCCAATCCGGGTCCAAGGGCGAGCAGTACTTC
CASTQSGSKGEQYF
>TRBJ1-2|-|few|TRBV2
TGTGCCAGCAGCCCCCAGCCATCTTACTATGGCTACACCTTC
CASSPQPSYYGYTF
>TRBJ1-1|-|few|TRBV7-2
TGTGCCAGCTATCCCGCCGCATTCACTGAAGCTTTCTTT
CASYPAAFTEAFF
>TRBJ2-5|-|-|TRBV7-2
TGTGCCAGCAGTCCCGGCAGGGTGGGAGAGACCCAGTACTTC
CASSPGRVGETQYF
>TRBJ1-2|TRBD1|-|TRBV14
TGTGCCAGCAGCCACCCGGGACAGGGGAACTATGGCTACACCTTC
CASSHPGQGNYGYTF
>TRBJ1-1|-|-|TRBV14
TGTGCCAGCAGCCTTGGGAGGACCACTGAAGCTTTCTTT
CASSLGRTTEAFF
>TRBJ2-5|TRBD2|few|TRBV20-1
TGCAGTGCTAGGGGAACTAGCGGGAGGGCCTCGCAGACCCAGTACTTC
CSARGTSGRASQTQYF
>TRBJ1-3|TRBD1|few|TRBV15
TGTGCCACGAGGGTGGCGCGGGGACAGGACCTTTCTGGAAACACCATATATTTT
CATRVARGQDLSGNTIYF
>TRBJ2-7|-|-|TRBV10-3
TGTGCCAGCAGTGAAGACAGGATCTACGAGCAGTACTTC
CASSEDRIYEQYF
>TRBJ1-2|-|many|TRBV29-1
TGCAGCGTTGAAGATAGCGTTTTCGGCTACACCTTC
CSVEDSVFGYTF
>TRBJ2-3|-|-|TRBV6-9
TGTGCCAGCAGTTATCCGCGTGACGCACAGAACACGCAGTATTTT
CASSYPRDAQNTQYF
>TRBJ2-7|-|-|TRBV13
TGTGCCAGCCAGAGACTAGGGCGGGACTACGAGCAGTACTTC
CASQRLGRDYEQYF
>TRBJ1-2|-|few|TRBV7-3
TGTGCCAGCAGCCAAGAAGGCGTACGGACCGATGGCTACACCTTC
CASSQEGVRTDGYTF
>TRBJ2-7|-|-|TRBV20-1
TGCAGTGCTAGAGTCTTGGGCCTATCCTACGAGCAGTACTTC
CSARVLGLSYEQYF
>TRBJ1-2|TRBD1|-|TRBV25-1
TGTGCCTGGAGTCAGGGGGCTGGTAACTATGGCTACACCTTC
CAWSQGAGNYGYTF
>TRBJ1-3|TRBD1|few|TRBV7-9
TGTGCCAGCAGCTCCGACAGGGATGGAAACACCATATATTTT
CASSSDRDGNTIYF
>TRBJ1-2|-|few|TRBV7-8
TGTGCCAGCAGACCTCCCTCGACACTAACGCAGGCTATTAACTATGGCTACACCTTC
CASRPPSTLTQAINYGYTF
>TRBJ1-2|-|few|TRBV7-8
TGTGCCAGCAGCTTAGACTTGCACAACCTTAACTATGGCTACACCTTC
CASSLDLHNLNYGYTF
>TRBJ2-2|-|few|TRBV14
TGTGCCAGCAGCCAAGGGACTTCGAACACCGGGGAGCTGTTTTTT
CASSQGTSNTGELFF
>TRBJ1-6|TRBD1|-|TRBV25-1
TGTGCCAGCAGTGATAGCGGGACAGGGAGCTCACCCCTCCACTTT
CASSDSGTGSSPLHF
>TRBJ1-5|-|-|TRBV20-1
TGCAGTGCTAGACGACAGAGACTTAGCAATCAGCCCCAGCATTTT
CSARRQRLSNQPQHF
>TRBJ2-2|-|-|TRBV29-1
TGCAGCTTAGCTTTTACCGGGGAGCTGTTTTTT
CSLAFTGELFF
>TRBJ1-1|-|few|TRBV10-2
TGCGCCAGCACTCTGGGGGATTTCAACACTGAAGCTTTCTTT
CASTLGDFNTEAFF
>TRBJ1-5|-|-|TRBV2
TGTGCCAGCAGTGAAGGCACGGGGTGGAATCAGCCCCAGCATTTT
CASSEGTGWNQPQHF
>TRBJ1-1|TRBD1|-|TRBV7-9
TGTGTCAGCAGCCCACGGACAGGAGGCAATGAAGCTTTCTTT
CVSSPRTGGNEAFF
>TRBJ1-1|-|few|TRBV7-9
TGTGCCAGCAGCTTAGAGGTGGCAGCTTTCTTT
CASSLEVAAFF
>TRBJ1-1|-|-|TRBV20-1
TGCAGTGCTAGTCGGGGGCAGGATCCCACTGAAGCTTTCTTT
CSASRGQDPTEAFF
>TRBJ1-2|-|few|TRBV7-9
TGTGCCAGCAGCTCCCCCCCATATCGGGGCTACACCTTC
CASSSPPYRGYTF
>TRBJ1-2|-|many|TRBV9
TGTGCCAGCAGCGTAGTTCAGTCAGCTAACTATGGCTACACCTTC
CASSVVQSANYGYTF
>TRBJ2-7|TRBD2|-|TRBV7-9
TGTGCCAGCAGCTCCCTAGCGGGAGCCTACGAGCAGTACTTC
CASSSLAGAYEQYF
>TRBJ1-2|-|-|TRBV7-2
TGTGCCAGCAGCTTAGAGTCTACAGCCAACTATGGCTACACCTTC
CASSLESTANYGYTF
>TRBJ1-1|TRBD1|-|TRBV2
TGTGCCAGCAGCGGACAGGAAGGTGAAGCTTTCTTT
CASSGQEGEAFF
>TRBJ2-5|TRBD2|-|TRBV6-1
TGTGCCAGCAGAATGGGCGGGAGACGGGAGACCCAGTACTTC
CASRMGGRRETQYF